The rows below give T cell receptor beta chains drawn from one sample of a study of blood T cell repertoires in COVID-19. Clones were read by immunoSEQ multiplex PCR, and TCRdb kept only the in-frame ones, dropping some. The sample shows 70,000 to 75,000 clones, around three quarters of them seen only once. The sequencing input was peripheral blood. These receptors originate from a man aged 60 to 75 with active or convalescent COVID-19. CDR3s include the opening cysteine and the closing phenylalanine or tryptophan. D genes are given only for firm matches. Size values are once, few and many counts, or a class for expanded clones, and some rows have none.

D gene	V gene	clone size	CDR3 length	J gene	CDR3 protein	CDR3 DNA
NA	TRBV4-1	few	16	TRBJ2-2	CASSQDRVINTGELFF	TGCGCCAGCAGCCAAGACCGGGTTATCAACACCGGGGAGCTGTTTTTT
NA	TRBV19	NA	16	TRBJ2-6	CASSVDASSGANVLTF	TGTGCCAGTAGTGTTGACGCTAGCTCTGGGGCCAACGTCCTGACTTTC
TRBD2	TRBV10-3	few	16	TRBJ2-3	CAISASSGGTTDTQYF	TGTGCCATCAGTGCCTCTAGCGGGGGGACAACAGATACGCAGTATTTT
TRBD1	TRBV11-1	NA	15	TRBJ1-3	CASSRFRDRGNTIYF	TGTGCCAGCAGCCGATTCCGGGACAGAGGAAACACCATATATTTT
NA	TRBV5-4	medium-sized	14	TRBJ1-2	CASSLDGGARGYTF	TGTGCCAGCAGCTTGGATGGGGGGGCGCGAGGCTACACCTTC
NA	TRBV27	NA	14	TRBJ2-5	CASSLWGTQETQYF	TGTGCCAGCAGTTTATGGGGGACACAGGAGACCCAGTACTTC
NA	TRBV15	NA	15	TRBJ1-1	CATSGGGAGNTEAFF	TGTGCCACCAGCGGCGGGGGCGCGGGGAACACTGAAGCTTTCTTT
NA	TRBV5-4	NA	14	TRBJ1-1	CASSLDGGGTEAFF	TGTGCCAGCAGCTTGGACGGGGGAGGGACTGAAGCTTTCTTT
NA	TRBV7-9	NA	14	TRBJ1-2	CASSLWGGDYGYTF	TGTGCCAGCAGCCTCTGGGGAGGGGACTATGGCTACACCTTC
NA	TRBV30	NA	11	TRBJ1-1	CAWTRVLEAFF	TGTGCCTGGACCCGGGTTTTGGAAGCTTTCTTT
NA	TRBV6-1	NA	14	TRBJ1-1	CASSDRVNSPGAFF	TGTGCCAGCAGTGACAGGGTCAACTCCCCGGGAGCTTTCTTT
TRBD1	TRBV4-1	NA	17	TRBJ1-1	CASSQEPGQTLNTEAFF	TGCGCCAGCAGCCAAGAGCCGGGACAGACCTTGAACACTGAAGCTTTCTTT
NA	TRBV28	once	19	TRBJ1-3	CASSSLLWPNLNSGNTIYF	TGTGCCAGCAGTTCCCTCCTGTGGCCGAACCTCAACTCTGGAAACACCATATATTTT
NA	TRBV7-8	NA	16	TRBJ2-2	CASSLQGLTNTGELFF	TGTGCCAGCAGCTTACAGGGCCTTACGAACACCGGGGAGCTGTTTTTT
TRBD1	TRBV7-2	NA	13	TRBJ1-2	CASSLTGGYGYTF	TGTGCCAGCAGCTTAACAGGGGGCTATGGCTACACCTTC
NA	TRBV19	NA	15	TRBJ1-1	CASSSEDLKNTEAFF	TGTGCCAGTAGCAGCGAGGATCTTAAGAACACTGAAGCTTTCTTT
TRBD1	TRBV9	NA	16	TRBJ2-7	CASSGVTGTGIYEQYF	TGTGCCAGCAGCGGGGTAACCGGGACAGGGATTTACGAGCAGTACTTC
NA	TRBV5-5	NA	13	TRBJ2-7	CASSNDRTYEQYF	TGTGCCAGCAGTAATGACAGGACCTACGAGCAGTACTTC
NA	TRBV28	few	14	TRBJ1-1	CASSFPAGNTEAFF	TGTGCCAGCAGTTTCCCGGCGGGTAACACTGAAGCTTTCTTT
NA	TRBV19	NA	13	TRBJ1-1	CATKTGSNTEAFF	TGTGCCACAAAAACAGGGTCGAACACTGAAGCTTTCTTT
TRBD1	TRBV6-5	NA	16	TRBJ1-2	CASSYSGTAKTYGYTF	TGTGCCAGCAGTTACTCGGGGACAGCTAAGACCTATGGCTACACCTTC
NA	TRBV5-1	NA	16	TRBJ1-1	CASSLSTGPLNTEAFF	TGCGCCAGCAGCTTGTCTACAGGCCCTTTGAACACTGAAGCTTTCTTT
NA	TRBV5-1	NA	16	TRBJ2-3	CASSLTLGQLTDTQYF	TGCGCCAGCAGCTTGACCCTAGGACAGTTGACAGATACGCAGTATTTT
TRBD2	TRBV7-2	NA	13	TRBJ2-1	CASSLLFGASGIF	TGTGCCAGCAGCCTACTCTTTGGGGCTAGCGGAATCTTC
TRBD1	TRBV30	NA	15	TRBJ1-5	CAWSQGAKGNQPQHF	TGTGCCTGGAGTCAGGGGGCGAAGGGCAATCAGCCCCAGCATTTT
TRBD2	TRBV9	NA	15	TRBJ2-3	CASSVVSGGADTQYF	TGTGCCAGCAGCGTAGTTAGCGGGGGGGCGGATACGCAGTATTTT
NA	TRBV5-1	few	13	TRBJ1-1	CASSLAGNTEAFF	TGCGCCAGCAGCTTGGCGGGGAACACTGAAGCTTTCTTT
NA	TRBV19	NA	11	TRBJ2-3	CASSISDTQYF	TGTGCCAGTAGTATCTCAGATACGCAGTATTTT
TRBD1	TRBV7-8	NA	15	TRBJ2-7	CASSLRTGTPYEQYF	TGTGCCAGCAGCCTGCGGACAGGGACCCCCTACGAGCAGTACTTC
TRBD1	TRBV7-7	NA	15	TRBJ2-7	CASSRGTDPNYEQYF	TGTGCCAGCAGCCGAGGGACAGATCCTAACTACGAGCAGTACTTC
TRBD1	TRBV2	NA	14	TRBJ1-6	CASGWTGRNSPLHF	TGTGCCAGCGGTTGGACAGGGCGGAATTCACCCCTCCACTTT
NA	TRBV5-4	NA	13	TRBJ2-5	CASSPEGYETQYF	TGTGCCAGCAGCCCGGAGGGTTATGAAACCCAGTACTTC
NA	TRBV28	NA	16	TRBJ1-1	CASSQVRRRGNTEAFF	TGTGCCAGCAGTCAGGTTCGTCGTCGGGGGAACACTGAAGCTTTCTTT
NA	TRBV6-5	NA	13	TRBJ1-3	CASIRGTGNTIYF	TGTGCCAGCATCAGGGGTACTGGAAACACCATATATTTT
TRBD1	TRBV7-3	NA	15	TRBJ2-5	CASSLIPGGRETQYF	TGTGCCAGCAGCTTAATTCCAGGGGGTAGGGAGACCCAGTACTTC
NA	TRBV5-1	NA	15	TRBJ2-4	CASSFRGAKENIQYF	TGCGCCAGCAGCTTCAGGGGGGCGAAGGAAAACATTCAGTACTTC
NA	TRBV7-9	NA	14	TRBJ1-5	CASSLVGGMEPQHF	TGTGCCAGCAGCTTAGTTGGGGGCATGGAGCCCCAGCATTTT
TRBD1	TRBV19	NA	13	TRBJ1-2	CASSIQGDYGYTF	TGTGCCAGTAGTATCCAGGGGGACTATGGCTACACCTTC
NA	TRBV6-5	NA	14	TRBJ2-5	CASRTGSSGETQYF	TGTGCCAGCAGAACAGGGTCTTCAGGGGAGACCCAGTACTTC
NA	TRBV5-1	NA	15	TRBJ2-1	CASSLGLGSLNEQFF	TGCGCCAGCAGCTTGGGACTAGGGTCTCTAAATGAGCAGTTCTTC
TRBD1	TRBV24-1	NA	16	TRBJ1-1	CATSDNAGTGAGGAFF	TGTGCCACCAGTGACAACGCGGGGACAGGGGCCGGAGGAGCTTTCTTT
NA	TRBV19	NA	17	TRBJ1-1	CASSTPSGELGYTEAFF	TGTGCCAGTAGTACACCCTCCGGAGAGCTTGGGTACACTGAAGCTTTCTTT
NA	TRBV3-1/TRBV3-2	NA	12	TRBJ1-1	CASSQVRGEAFF	TGTGCCAGCAGCCAAGTCAGAGGTGAAGCTTTCTTT
NA	TRBV2	NA	13	TRBJ1-2	CASSEAPPRGYTF	TGTGCCAGCAGTGAAGCCCCACCTCGGGGTTACACCTTC